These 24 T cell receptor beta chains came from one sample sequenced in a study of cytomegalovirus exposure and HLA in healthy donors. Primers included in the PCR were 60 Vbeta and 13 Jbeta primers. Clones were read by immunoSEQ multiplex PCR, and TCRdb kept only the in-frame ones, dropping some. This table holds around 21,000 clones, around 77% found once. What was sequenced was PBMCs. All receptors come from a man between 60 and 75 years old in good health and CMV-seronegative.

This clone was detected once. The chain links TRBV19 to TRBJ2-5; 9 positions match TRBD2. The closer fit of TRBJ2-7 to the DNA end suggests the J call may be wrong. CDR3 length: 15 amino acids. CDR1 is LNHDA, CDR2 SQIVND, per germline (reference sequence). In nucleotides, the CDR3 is TGTGCCAGTAGTAAACAAGCGGGGGGAAGGTACGAGCAGTACTTC. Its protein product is CASSKQAGGRYEQYF.

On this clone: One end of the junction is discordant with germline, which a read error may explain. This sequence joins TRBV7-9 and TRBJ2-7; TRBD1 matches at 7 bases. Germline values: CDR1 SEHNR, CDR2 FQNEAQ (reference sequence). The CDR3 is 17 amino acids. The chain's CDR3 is CSSSLGAGSGGRDEQYF. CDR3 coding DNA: TGTTCCAGCAGCTTAGGAGCTGGGTCAGGGGGTCGGGACGAGCAGTACTTC.

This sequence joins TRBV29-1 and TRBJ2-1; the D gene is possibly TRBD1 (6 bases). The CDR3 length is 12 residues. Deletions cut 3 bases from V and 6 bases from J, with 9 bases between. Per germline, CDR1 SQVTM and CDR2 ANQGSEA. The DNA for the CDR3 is TGCAGCGTTGAGAGAGGGGGCAATGAGCAGTTCTTC. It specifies CSVERGGNEQFF.

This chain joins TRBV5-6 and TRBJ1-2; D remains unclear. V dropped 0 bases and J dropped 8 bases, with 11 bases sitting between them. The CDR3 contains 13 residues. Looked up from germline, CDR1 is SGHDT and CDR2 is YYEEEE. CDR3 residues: CASSLGRSGGYTF. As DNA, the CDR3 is TGTGCCAGCAGCTTGGGTCGAAGCGGGGGCTACACCTTC.

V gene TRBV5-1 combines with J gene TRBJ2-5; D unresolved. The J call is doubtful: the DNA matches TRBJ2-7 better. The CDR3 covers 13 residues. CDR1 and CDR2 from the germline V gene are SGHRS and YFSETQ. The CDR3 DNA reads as TGCGCCAGCAGCTTGGGAACTACCTACGAGCAGTACTTC. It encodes CASSLGTTYEQYF.

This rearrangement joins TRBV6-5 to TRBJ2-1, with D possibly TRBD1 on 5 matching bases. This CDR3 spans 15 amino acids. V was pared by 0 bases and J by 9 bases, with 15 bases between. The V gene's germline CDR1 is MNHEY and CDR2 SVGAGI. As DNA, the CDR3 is TGTGCCAGCAGTTACTCGAGAGTGGGGCTGAGTGAGCAGTTCTTC. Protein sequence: CASSYSRVGLSEQFF.

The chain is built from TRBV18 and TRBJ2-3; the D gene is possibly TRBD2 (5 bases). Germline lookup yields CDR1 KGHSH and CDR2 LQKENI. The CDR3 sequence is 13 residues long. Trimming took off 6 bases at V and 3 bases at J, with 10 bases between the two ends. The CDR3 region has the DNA TGTGCCAGCTCGGACCGGGAAACAGATACGCAGTATTTT. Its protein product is CASSDRETDTQYF.

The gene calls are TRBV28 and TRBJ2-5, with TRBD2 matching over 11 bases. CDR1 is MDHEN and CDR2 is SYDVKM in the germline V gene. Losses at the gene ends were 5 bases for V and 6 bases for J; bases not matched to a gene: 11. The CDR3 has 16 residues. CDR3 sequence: CASSPLAGGPGKTQYF. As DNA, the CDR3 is TGTGCCAGCAGTCCGTTAGCGGGAGGGCCGGGGAAGACCCAGTACTTC.

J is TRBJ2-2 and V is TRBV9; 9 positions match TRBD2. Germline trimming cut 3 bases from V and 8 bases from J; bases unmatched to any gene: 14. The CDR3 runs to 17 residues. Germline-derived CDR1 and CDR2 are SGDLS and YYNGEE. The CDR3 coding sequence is TGTGCCAGCAGCGGGAGGTCAGGGCTAGCGGGATCTGGGGAGCTGTTTTTT. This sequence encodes CASSGRSGLAGSGELFF.

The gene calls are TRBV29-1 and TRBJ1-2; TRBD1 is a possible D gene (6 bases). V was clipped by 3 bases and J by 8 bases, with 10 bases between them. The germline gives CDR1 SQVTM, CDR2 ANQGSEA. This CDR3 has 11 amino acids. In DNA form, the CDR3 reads TGCAGCGTTGAGGGGGGGGCGGGCTACACCTTC. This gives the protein CSVEGGAGYTF.

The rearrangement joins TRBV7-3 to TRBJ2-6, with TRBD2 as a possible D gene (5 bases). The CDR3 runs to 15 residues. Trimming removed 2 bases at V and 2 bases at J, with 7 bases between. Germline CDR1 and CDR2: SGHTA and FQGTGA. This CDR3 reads CASSLLGAGANVLTF. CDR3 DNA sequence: TGTGCCAGCAGCTTACTCGGGGCTGGGGCCAACGTCCTGACTTTC.

This chain's CDR3 is CASSLGQNEKLFF. Written as DNA, the CDR3 is TGTGCCAGCAGCTTGGGACAGAATGAAAAACTGTTTTTT. The chain recombines TRBV11-2 with TRBJ1-4; 7 bases align to TRBD1. The CDR3 is 13 amino acids. V lost 3 bases and J lost 5; bases outside the gene matches: 0. CDR1 and CDR2 from the germline V gene are SGHAT and FQNNGV.

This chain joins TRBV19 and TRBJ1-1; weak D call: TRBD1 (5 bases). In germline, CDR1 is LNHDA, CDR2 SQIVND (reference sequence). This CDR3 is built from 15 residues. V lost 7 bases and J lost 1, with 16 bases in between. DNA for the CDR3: TGTGCCAGTAAGGGTGGGGGGAGGAGGAACACTGAAGCTTTCTTT. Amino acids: CASKGGGRRNTEAFF.

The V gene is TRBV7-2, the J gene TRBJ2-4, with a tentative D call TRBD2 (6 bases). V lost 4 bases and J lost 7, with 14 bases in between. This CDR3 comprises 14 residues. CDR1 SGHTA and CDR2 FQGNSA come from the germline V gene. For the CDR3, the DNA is TGTGCCAGCAGCTCCCTGGGGGGTAGGAACATTCAGTACTTC. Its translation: CASSSLGGRNIQYF.

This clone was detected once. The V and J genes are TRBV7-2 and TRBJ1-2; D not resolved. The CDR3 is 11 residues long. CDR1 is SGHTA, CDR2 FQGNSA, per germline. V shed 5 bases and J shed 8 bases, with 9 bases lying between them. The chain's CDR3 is CASSPLRGYTF. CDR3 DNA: TGTGCCAGCAGCCCCCTGAGGGGCTACACCTTC.

The CDR3 nucleotides read TGTGCTAGTGGCCGGCCAGACAGGGAGGACGGCTACACCTTC. This encodes CASGRPDREDGYTF. The chain couples TRBV12-5 to TRBJ1-2, with TRBD1 matching over 7 bases. CDR1 is LGHNT and CDR2 is FRNRAP in the germline V gene. V lost 6 bases to trimming and J lost 8 bases; unmatched junction nucleotides: 12. The CDR3 contains 14 residues.

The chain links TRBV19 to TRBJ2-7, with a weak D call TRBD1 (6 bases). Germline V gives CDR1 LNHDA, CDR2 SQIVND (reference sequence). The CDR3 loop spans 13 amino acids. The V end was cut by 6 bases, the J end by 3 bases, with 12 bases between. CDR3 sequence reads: CASSRDNNYEQYF. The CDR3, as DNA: TGTGCCAGTAGCCGGGACAACAACTACGAGCAGTACTTC.

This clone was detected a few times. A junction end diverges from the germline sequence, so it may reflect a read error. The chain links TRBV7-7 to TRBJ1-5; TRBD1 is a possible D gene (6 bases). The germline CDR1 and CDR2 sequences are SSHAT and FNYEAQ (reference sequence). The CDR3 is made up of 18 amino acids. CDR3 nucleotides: TGTGCTAGCAGCTTCCCCCTCCGGGGGGGGCCCATAAGGCCCCCCCAGCATTTT. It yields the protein CASSFPLRGGPIRPPQHF.

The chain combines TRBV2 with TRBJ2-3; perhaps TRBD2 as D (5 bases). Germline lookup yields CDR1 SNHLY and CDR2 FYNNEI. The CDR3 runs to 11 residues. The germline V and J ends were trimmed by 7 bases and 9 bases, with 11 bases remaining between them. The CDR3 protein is CASILSGTQYF. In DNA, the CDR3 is TGTGCCAGCATTCTTTCGGGGACGCAGTATTTT.

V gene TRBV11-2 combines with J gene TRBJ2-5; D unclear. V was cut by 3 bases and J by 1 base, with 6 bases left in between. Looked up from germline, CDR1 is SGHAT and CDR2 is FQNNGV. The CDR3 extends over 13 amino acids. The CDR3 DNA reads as TGTGCCAGCAGCTTCGGTCTCCAAGAGACCCAGTACTTC. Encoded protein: CASSFGLQETQYF.

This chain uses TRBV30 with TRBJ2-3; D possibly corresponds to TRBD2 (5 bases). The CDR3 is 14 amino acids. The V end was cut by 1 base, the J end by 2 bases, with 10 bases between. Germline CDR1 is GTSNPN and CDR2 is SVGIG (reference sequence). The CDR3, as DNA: TGTGCCTGGAGTGCCAGACTATTCACAGATACGCAGTATTTT. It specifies CAWSARLFTDTQYF.

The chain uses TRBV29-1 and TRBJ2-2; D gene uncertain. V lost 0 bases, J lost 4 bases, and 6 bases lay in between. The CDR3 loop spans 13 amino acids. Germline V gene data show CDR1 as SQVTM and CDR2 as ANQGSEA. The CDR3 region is CSVEDMATGELFF. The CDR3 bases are TGCAGCGTTGAAGATATGGCCACCGGGGAGCTGTTTTTT.

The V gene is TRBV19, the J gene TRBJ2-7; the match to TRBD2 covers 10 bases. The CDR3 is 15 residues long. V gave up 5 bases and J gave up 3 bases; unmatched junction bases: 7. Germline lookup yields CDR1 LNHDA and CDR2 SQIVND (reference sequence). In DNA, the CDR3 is TGTGCCAGTAGTTCCAGGACTAGCGGTAGCTACGAGCAGTACTTC. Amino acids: CASSSRTSGSYEQYF. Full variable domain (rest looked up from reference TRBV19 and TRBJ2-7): DGGITQSPKYLFRKEGQNVTLSCEQNLNHDAMYWYRQDPGQGLRLIYYSQIVNDFQKGDIAEGYSVSREKKESFPLTVTSAQKNPTAFYLCASSSRTSGSYEQYFGPGTRLTVT.

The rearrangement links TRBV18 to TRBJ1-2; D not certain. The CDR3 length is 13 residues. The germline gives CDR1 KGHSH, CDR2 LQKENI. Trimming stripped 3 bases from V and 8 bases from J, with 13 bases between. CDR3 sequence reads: CASSPRRDEGYTF. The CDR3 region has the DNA TGTGCCAGCTCACCCAGGCGAGACGAAGGCTACACCTTC.